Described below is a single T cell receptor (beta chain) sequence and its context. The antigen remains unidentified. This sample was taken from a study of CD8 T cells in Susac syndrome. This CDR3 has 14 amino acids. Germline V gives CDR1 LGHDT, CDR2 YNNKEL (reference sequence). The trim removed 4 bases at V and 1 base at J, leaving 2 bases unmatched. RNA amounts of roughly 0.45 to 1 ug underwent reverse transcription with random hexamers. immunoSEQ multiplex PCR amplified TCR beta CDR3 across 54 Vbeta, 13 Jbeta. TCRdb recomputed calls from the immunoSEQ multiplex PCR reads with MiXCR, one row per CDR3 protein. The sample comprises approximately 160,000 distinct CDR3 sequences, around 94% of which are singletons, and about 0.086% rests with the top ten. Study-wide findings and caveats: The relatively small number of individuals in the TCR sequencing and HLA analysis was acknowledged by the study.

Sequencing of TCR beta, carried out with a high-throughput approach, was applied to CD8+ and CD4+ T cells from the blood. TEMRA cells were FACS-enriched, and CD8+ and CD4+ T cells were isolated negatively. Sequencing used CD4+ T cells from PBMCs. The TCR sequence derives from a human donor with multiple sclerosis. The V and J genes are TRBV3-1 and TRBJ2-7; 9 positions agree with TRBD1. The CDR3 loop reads CASSPGTGSYEQYF. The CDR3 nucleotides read TGTGCCAGCAGCCCCGGGACAGGGTCCTACGAGCAGTACTTC.